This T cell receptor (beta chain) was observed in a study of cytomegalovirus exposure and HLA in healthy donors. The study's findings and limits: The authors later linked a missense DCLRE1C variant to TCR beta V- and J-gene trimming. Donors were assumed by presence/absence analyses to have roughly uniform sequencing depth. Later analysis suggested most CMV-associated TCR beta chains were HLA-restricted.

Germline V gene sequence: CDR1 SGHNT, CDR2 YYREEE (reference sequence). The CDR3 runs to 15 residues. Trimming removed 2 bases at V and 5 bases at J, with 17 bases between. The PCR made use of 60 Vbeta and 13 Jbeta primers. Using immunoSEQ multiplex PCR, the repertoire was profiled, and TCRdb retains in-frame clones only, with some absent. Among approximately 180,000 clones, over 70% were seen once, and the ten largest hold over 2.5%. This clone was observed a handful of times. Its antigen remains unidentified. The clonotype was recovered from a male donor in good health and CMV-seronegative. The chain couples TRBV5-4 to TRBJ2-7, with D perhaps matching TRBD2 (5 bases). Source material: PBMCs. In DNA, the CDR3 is TGTGCCAGCAGCTTACCCGGGAACCGGGGAAACGAGCAGTACTTC. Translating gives CASSLPGNRGNEQYF.